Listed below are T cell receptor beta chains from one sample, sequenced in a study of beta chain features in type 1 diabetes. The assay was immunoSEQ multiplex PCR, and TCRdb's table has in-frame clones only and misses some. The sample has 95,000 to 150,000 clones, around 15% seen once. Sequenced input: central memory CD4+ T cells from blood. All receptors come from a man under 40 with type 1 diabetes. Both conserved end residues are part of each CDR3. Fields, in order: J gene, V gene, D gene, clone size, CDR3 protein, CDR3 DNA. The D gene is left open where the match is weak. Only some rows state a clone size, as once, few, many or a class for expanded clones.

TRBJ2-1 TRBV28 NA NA CASSSGTMNEQFF TGTGCCAGCAGTTCCGGGACAATGAATGAGCAGTTCTTC
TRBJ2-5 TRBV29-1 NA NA CSVAPGLARERRYF TGCAGCGTTGCCCCGGGACTCGCCCGGGAGCGTCGGTACTTC
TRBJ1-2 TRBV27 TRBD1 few CASRPSGGSGYTF TGTGCCAGCAGACCCTCAGGGGGTAGCGGCTACACCTTC
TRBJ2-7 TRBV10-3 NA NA CAIESGGDEQYF TGTGCCATCGAGTCAGGCGGCGACGAGCAGTACTTC
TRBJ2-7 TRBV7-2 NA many CASSSRQGGVYEQYF TGTGCCAGCAGCTCTCGACAGGGAGGGGTCTACGAGCAGTACTTC
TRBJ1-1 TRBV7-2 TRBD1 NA CASIPTGGSDTEAFF TGTGCCAGCATCCCCACAGGGGGCTCGGACACTGAAGCTTTCTTT
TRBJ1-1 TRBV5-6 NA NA CASSLGWGTEAFF TGTGCCAGCAGCTTGGGCTGGGGCACTGAAGCTTTCTTT
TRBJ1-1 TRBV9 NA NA CASSAQGDTEAFF TGTGCCAGCAGCGCACAGGGAGACACTGAAGCTTTCTTT
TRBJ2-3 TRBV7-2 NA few CASSFGGDTQYF TGTGCCAGCAGCTTCGGGGGAGATACGCAGTATTTT
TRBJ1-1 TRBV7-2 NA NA CASSLAGDTEAFF TGTGCCAGCAGCTTAGCTGGGGACACTGAAGCTTTCTTT
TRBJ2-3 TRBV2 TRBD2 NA CASSEAGTNTDTQYF TGTGCCAGCAGTGAAGCCGGGACTAACACAGATACGCAGTATTTT
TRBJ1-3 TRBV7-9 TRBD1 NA CASRRTGAGNTIYF TGTGCCAGCAGACGAACAGGGGCTGGAAACACCATATATTTT
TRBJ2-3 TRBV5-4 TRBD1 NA CASSLMGTGWDTQYF TGTGCCAGCAGCTTGATGGGGACAGGGTGGGATACGCAGTATTTT
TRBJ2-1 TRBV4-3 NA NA CASSQDRGFEQFF TGCGCCAGCAGCCAAGATCGTGGCTTTGAGCAGTTCTTC
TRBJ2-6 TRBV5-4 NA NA CASSLVPWDVLTF TGTGCCAGCAGCTTGGTACCCTGGGACGTCCTGACTTTC
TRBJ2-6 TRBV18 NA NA CASSVSGANVLTF TGTGCCAGCTCTGTATCTGGGGCCAACGTCCTGACTTTC
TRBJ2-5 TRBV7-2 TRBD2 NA CASSFYTSGDWETQYF TGTGCCAGCAGCTTCTACACTAGCGGGGATTGGGAGACCCAGTACTTC